This T cell receptor beta chain was captured by sequencing in a study of blood T cell repertoires in COVID-19. Authors' data handling: Nucleated cell number was recorded as an estimate derived from reference gene primer amplification. Method: immunoSEQ multiplex PCR; TCRdb's copy keeps in-frame clones and lacks some. V and J calls and clone size come straight from that table; D and trimming were deduced from the DNA. The repertoire holds 180,000 or so clones, with roughly 88% as singletons. What the recovered Cohort 3 donors had was two negative PCRs, clearance, or symptom resolution. The sequence was collected from a woman aged 25 to 45 who had recovered from COVID-19. Sequencing was carried out using PBMCs or T cells enriched from blood (not recorded which).

The chain's CDR3 is CASSSQTGTGVETQYF. The CDR3 DNA follows: TGTGCCAGCAGCTCCCAGACCGGGACAGGGGTAGAGACCCAGTACTTC. The chain recombines TRBV5-4 with TRBJ2-5, with 10 bases matching TRBD1. J was trimmed by 4 bases and V by 3 bases; bases with no gene match: 9. The length of the CDR3 is 16 residues. CDR1 and CDR2 from the germline V gene are SGHNT and YYREEE (reference sequence).